This T cell receptor (beta chain) was found in a study of human T cells and chemical hapten exposure. Looking at the study overall: An approximately 2 cm by approximately 2 cm inner upper arm patch received 2% DPC for sensitization. The study's findings and limits: Sensitization with DPC brought no change to TCRs above 1 in 1000 in frequency.

TCRdb recomputed calls from the RACE reads with MiXCR, one row per CDR3 protein. This table has more than 300,000 distinct CDR3 sequences, about 5% appearing once. CDR1 and CDR2 (germline): SGHTA, FQGNSA. The CDR3 contains 16 residues. With 4 bases clipped from V and 5 bases from J, the junction kept 5 bases outside the gene matches. Time point: pre-sensitization, week 0. Treatment indicated: therapeutic diphenylcyclopropenone sensitization with weekly scalp DPC. Samples of blood were obtained prior to the application of each patch test. With respect to this clonotype: Its specificity is unknown.

This receptor was obtained from a woman aged 18-29 years with alopecia areata. Some clones in this sample may be carry-over from other donors' samples. The sample consisted of whole blood, taken in connection with sensitization to the hapten diphenylcyclopropenone (DPC). The chain couples TRBV7-2 to TRBJ2-1, with 13 positions matching TRBD2. The CDR3 DNA follows: TGTGCCAGCAGCTCCGAAGGACTAGCGGGGGACAATGAGCAGTTCTTC. Its protein product is CASSSEGLAGDNEQFF.